This TCR beta chain was sequenced in a study of Graves' ophthalmopathy and Graves' hyperthyroidism (dated by TCRdb to 2016 to 2019). About the full investigation: Stable hyperthyroidism was defined as no progression to ophthalmopathy within 18 months of follow-up. To tell Graves' ophthalmopathy apart from Graves' hyperthyroidism, and to predict which patients would progress to ophthalmopathy, the study relied on TCR beta repertoire signatures. In total, 135 blood samples were TCR-sequenced: approximately 40 ophthalmopathy, over 70 hyperthyroidism and roughly 17 hyperthyroidism-to-ophthalmopathy patients. To explore V-J signatures that separate ophthalmopathy from hyperthyroidism, a discovery set of 95 to 100 patients was enrolled, consisting of 43 with ophthalmopathy and some 59 with stable hyperthyroidism. For independent validation, a separate cohort was made up of 18 hyperthyroidism patients plus 17 patients who later progressed from hyperthyroidism to ophthalmopathy. In about 6 hyperthyroidism patients, the T-cell repertoire of thyroid tissue was compared with the T-cell repertoire of blood. After sampling, hyperthyroidism patients received methimazole starting at 30 mg daily, and ophthalmopathy patients received high-dose intravenous methylprednisolone. General findings and caveats noted by the study authors: Ophthalmopathy was separated from stable hyperthyroidism by the 13-signature model with about 89% sensitivity and less than 82% specificity in cross-validation and with 80%/75% in the test set. No statistical method was used to set the sample size in advance, and the investigators knew which group each participant was assigned to. Most of the expanded thyroid clonotypes with a frequency above 0.001 were also detected in blood, and it was suggested that the thyroid immune response may be reflected by blood repertoires. In validation, the model predicted ophthalmopathy progression with nearly 71% sensitivity and approximately 72% specificity; roughly 12 predicted patients were CT-confirmed with GO in a median of around 6.5 months.

Hyperthyroidism patients were newly diagnosed, with disease duration under 2 months, and aged 18 to 65 years. Anyone with other autoimmune diseases, uncontrolled infections, pregnancy or lactation was excluded from the study. Clinical symptoms, serum thyroxine, TRAb, thyroid ultrasound and orbital computed tomography were used for diagnosis. Total RNA was extracted with Trizol reagent and quality-checked on an Agilent 2100 Bioanalyzer. For repertoire sequencing, the TCR beta CDR3 regions were amplified from RNA transcripts. A first-round RT-PCR used HTBI primers with the Qiagen OneStep RT-PCR kit, followed by a second-round multiplex PCR, size selection and purification. Sequencing of the libraries was carried out on an Illumina HiSeq2000 in paired-end mode with 100 bp reads. Turning to the authors' computational methods: SOAPnuke was used for read processing, and reads with adapters, uncalled bases, a mean Phred below 15, or no exact constant-primer or identifier match were discarded. COPE v1.2.5 was used to merge high-quality paired reads. Each unique nucleotide sequence was treated as a clonotype, and MiTCR v1.1 was used to align the clonotypes to the IMGT TRB V, D and J references. The analysis was limited to V-J combinations with a frequency above 0.0001, which together covered more than 99% of repertoires. For each V-J combination, a TCR clonal expansion and chaos score was defined as F50 clonal expansion divided by the chaos observed in the TCRdist matrix. Features were reduced by Welch's t-statistics and random forest to over 10 V-J combinations, which fed a naive Bayes classifier. The Morisita-Horn index was used to measure how similar the thyroid and blood repertoires were. Clones were called with MiXCR by TCRdb after fastp trimmed the public reads at Q25, and only in-frame beta chains were retained. Each entry merges the rows of one CDR3 protein and shows their most common DNA and genes. Clone size and V and J calls follow TCRdb, not the original study. The sample profile shows about 1.1 million distinct CDR3 sequences; approximately 35% of them were found once. The ten largest clones capture around 10% of the sample.

V is reduced by 2 bases and J by 2 bases, leaving a spacing of 4 bases between them. CDR3 length: 13 amino acids, cysteine to phenylalanine. Left in the record is the CDR3 DNA by itself, 39 bases read in frame from the first base. CDR1 and CDR2, per the germline V gene (reference sequence), are DFQATT and SNEGSKA. This clonotype was detected many times. Its antigen is currently not known. No base quality information exists; no much larger clone differs at one position. This receptor was taken from an adult man with Graves' hyperthyroidism. Sample: peripheral blood or thyroid tissue (not recorded which). The rearranged chain carries TRBV20-1 and TRBJ2-6, with the D segment identity uncertain. The CDR3 region: CSARIPGANVLTF. The nucleotides read TGCAGTGCTAGAATTCCTGGGGCCAACGTCCTGACTTTC.